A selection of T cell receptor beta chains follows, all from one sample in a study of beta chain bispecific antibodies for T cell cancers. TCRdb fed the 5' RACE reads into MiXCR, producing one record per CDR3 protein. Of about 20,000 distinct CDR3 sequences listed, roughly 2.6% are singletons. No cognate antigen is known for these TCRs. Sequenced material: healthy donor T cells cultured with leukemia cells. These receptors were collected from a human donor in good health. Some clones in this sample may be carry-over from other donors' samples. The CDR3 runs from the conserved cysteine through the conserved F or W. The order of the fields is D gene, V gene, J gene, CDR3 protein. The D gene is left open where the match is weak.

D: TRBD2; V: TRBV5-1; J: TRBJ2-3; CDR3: CASSKKLAGGPSDTQYF
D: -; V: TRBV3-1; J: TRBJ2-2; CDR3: CASSGEGGTGELFF
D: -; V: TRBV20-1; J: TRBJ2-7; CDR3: CSARDSNPPYEQYF
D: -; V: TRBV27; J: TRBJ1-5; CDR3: CASSLGVNQPQHF
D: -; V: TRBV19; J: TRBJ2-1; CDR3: CASSIFSGGSYNEQFF
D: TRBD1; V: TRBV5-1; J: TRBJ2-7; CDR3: CASSLGSGGDYEQYF
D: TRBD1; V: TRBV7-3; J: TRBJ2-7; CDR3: CASSSTGSMGEQYF
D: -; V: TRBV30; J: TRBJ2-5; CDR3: CAWSVVDQETQYF
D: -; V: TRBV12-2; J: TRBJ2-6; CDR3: CASRLSRGGSGANVLTF
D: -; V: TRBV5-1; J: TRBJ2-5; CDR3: CASSSLLLYQETQYF
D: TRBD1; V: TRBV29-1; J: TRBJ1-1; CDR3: CSVDQGVNTEAFF
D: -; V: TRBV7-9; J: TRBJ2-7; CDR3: CASSLTGSQASEQYF
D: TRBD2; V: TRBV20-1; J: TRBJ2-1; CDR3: CSARLGTSGGGAYNEQFF
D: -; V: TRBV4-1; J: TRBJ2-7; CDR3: CASSPGYRTYEQYF
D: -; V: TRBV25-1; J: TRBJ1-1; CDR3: CASSGGNTEAFF
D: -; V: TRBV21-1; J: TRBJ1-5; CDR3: CASSSPPPGRKYSNQPQHF
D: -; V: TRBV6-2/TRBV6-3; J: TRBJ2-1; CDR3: CASSYTGGESYNEQFF
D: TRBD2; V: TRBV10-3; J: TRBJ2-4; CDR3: CAISQSGGKNIQYF
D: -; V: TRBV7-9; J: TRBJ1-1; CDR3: CASSLNEGRNTEAFF
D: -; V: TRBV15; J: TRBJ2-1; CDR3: CATSEDFLAYEQFF
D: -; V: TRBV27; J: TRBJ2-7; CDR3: CASSYGPAQYEQYF
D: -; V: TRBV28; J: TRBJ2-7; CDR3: CASSNYEQYF
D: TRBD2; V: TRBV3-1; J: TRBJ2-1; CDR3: CASSHLAGGRNEQFF
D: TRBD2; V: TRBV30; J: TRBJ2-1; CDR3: CAWSAGLAGYEQFF
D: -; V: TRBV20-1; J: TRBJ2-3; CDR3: CSAIYGGRGDTQYF
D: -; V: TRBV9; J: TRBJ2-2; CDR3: CASSVEEVNTGELFF
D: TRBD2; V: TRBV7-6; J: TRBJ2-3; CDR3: CASSLRLAGDTDTQYF
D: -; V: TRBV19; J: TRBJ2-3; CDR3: CASSPGGGAAVDTQYF
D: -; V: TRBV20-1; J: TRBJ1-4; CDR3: CSARVPYRVPTNEKLFF
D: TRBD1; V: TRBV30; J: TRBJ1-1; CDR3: CAWDYRGNEVFF
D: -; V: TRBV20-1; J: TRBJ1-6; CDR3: CSAGAGVYNSPLHF
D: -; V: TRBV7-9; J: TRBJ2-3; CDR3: CASSLTTSSSTDTQYF
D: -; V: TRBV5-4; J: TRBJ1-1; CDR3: CASSLRGMGTEAFF
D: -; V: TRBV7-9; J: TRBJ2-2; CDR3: CASSLGLNTGELFF
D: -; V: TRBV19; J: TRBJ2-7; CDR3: CASSSSRNEQYF
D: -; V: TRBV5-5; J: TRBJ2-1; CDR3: CASSPGVATPYNEQFF
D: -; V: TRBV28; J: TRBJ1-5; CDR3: CASSFRQANQPQHF
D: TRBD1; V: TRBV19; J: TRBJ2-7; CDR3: CASTETGVNEQYF
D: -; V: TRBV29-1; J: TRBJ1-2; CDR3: CSAEQGPYTF
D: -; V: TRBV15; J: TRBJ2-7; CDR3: CATSREKGLSYEQYF
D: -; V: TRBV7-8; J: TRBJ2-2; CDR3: CASSSTGTVGTGELFF
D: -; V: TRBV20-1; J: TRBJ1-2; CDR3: CSASSGPRGYTF
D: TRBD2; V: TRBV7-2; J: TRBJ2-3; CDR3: CASSGGTSGGWVADTQYF
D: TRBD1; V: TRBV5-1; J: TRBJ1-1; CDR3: CASSLGQGASNTEAFF